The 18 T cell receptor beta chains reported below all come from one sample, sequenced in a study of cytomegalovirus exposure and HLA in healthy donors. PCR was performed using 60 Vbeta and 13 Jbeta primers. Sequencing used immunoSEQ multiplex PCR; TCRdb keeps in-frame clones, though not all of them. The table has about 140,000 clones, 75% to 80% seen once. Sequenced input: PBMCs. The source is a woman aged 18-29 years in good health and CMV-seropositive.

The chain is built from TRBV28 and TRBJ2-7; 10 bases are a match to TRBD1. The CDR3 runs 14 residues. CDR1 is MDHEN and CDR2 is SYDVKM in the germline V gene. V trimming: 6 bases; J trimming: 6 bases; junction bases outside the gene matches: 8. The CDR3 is CASSRDRGRLEQYF. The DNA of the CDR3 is TGTGCCAGCAGCCGGGACAGGGGTCGGCTCGAGCAGTACTTC.

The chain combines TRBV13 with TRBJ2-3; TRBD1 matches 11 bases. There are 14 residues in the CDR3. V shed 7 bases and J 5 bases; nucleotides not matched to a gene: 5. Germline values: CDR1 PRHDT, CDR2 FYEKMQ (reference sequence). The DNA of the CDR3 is TGTGCCAGCAAGGGACAGGGGGAACTAGATACGCAGTATTTT. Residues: CASKGQGELDTQYF.

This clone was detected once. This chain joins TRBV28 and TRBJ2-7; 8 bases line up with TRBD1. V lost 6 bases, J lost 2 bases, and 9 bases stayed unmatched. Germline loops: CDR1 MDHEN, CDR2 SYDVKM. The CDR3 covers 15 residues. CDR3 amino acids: CASRDDRGFPYEQYF. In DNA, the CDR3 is TGTGCCAGCAGGGATGACAGGGGTTTCCCCTACGAGCAGTACTTC.

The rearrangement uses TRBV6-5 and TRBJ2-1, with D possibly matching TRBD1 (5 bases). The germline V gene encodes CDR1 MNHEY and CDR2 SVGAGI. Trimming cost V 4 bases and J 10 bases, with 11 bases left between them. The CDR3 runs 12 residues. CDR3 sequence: CASSFQGGEQFF. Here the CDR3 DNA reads TGTGCCAGCAGTTTCCAGGGTGGGGAGCAGTTCTTC.

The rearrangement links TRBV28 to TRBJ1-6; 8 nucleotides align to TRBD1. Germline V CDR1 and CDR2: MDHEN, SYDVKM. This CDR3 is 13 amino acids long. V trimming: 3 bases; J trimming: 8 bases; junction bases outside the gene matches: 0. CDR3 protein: CASSLTGDSPLHF. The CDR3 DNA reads TGTGCCAGCAGTTTGACAGGGGATTCACCCCTCCACTTT.

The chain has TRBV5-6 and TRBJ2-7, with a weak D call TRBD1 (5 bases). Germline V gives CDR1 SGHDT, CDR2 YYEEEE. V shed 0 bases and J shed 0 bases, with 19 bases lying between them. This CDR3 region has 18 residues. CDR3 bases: TGTGCCAGCAGCTTGGAGGGGCATGGGTTCTTCCCCTCCTACGAGCAGTACTTC. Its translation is CASSLEGHGFFPSYEQYF.

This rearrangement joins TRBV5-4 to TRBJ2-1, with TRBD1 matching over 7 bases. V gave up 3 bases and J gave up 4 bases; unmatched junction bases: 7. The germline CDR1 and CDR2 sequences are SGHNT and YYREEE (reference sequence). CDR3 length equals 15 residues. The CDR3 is CASSSAQGQYNEQFF. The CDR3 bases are TGTGCCAGCAGCTCAGCCCAGGGACAGTACAATGAGCAGTTCTTC.

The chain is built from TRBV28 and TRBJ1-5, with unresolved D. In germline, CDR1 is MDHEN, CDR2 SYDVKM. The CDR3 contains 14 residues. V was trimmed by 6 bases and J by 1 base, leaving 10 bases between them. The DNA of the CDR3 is TGTGCCAGCAGCTCGGAGGACAGCAATCAGCCCCAGCATTTT. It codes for CASSSEDSNQPQHF.

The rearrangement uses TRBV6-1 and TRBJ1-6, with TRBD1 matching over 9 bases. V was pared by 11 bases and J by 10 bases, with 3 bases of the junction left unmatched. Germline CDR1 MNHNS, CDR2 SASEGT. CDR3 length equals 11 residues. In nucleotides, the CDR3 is TGTGCCGGGACAGGGCGATCACCCCTCCACTTT. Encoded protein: CAGTGRSPLHF.

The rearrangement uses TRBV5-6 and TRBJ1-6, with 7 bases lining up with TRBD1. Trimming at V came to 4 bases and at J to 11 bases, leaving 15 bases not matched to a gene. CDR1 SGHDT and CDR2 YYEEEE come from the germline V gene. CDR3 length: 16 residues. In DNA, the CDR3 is TGTGCCAGCAGCCAGGAGCACAGGGGCTTTGTCGCACCCCTCCACTTT. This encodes CASSQEHRGFVAPLHF.

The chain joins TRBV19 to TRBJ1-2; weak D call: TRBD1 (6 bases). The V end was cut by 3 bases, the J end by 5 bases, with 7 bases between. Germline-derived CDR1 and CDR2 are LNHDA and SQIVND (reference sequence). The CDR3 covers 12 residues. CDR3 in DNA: TGTGCCAGTAGTATTACAGGGTATGGCTACACCTTC. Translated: CASSITGYGYTF.

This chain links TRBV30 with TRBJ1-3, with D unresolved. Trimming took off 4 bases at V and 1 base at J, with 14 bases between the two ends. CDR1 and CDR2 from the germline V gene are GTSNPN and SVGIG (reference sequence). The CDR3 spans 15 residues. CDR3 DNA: TGTGCCTGGAAACGTCACAGTCCTTCTGGAAACACCATATATTTT. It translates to CAWKRHSPSGNTIYF.

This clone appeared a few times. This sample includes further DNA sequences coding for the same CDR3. This CDR3 is CATSRDRGNQPQHF. DNA of the CDR3: TGTGCCACCAGCAGAGACAGGGGAAATCAGCCCCAGCATTTT. The chain joins TRBV15 to TRBJ1-5; D perhaps matches TRBD1 (6 bases). Germline loops: CDR1 LNHNV, CDR2 YYDKDF (reference sequence). V was clipped by 0 bases and J by 4 bases, with 7 bases between them. This CDR3 has 14 amino acids.

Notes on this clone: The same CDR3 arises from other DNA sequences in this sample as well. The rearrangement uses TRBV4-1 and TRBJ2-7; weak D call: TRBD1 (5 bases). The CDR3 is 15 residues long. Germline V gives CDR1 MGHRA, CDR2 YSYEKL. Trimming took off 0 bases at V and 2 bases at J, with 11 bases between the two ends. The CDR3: CASSQDRGGAYEQYF. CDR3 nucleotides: TGCGCCAGCAGCCAAGATAGGGGCGGAGCCTACGAGCAGTACTTC.

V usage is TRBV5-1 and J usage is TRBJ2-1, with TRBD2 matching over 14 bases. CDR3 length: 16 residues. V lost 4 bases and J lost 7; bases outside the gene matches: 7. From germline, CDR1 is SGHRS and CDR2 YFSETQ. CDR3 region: CASSPPGTSGGNEQFF. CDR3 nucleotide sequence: TGCGCCAGCAGCCCCCCCGGGACTAGCGGGGGTAATGAGCAGTTCTTC.

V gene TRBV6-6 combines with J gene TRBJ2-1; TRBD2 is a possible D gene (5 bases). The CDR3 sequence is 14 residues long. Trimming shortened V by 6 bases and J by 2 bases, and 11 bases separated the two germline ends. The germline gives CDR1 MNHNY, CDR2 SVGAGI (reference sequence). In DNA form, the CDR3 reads TGTGCCAGCAGCACCGGGATCACCTACAATGAGCAGTTCTTC. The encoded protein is CASSTGITYNEQFF.

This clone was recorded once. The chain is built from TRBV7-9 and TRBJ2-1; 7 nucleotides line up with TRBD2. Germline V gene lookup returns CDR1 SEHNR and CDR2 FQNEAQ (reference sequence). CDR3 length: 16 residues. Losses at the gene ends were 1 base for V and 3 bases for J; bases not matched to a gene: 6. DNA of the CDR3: TGTGCCAGCAGCTTAGAGCGGGGCGGGGGCTACAATGAGCAGTTCTTC. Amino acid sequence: CASSLERGGGYNEQFF. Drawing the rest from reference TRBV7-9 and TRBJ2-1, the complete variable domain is DTGVSQNPRHKITKRGQNVTFRCDPISEHNRLYWYRQTLGQGPEFLTYFQNEAQLEKSRLLSDRFSAERPKGSFSTLEIQRTEQGDSAMYLCASSLERGGGYNEQFFGPGTRLTVL.

The CDR3 loop reads CASSLERANTGELFF. The DNA for the CDR3 is TGTGCCAGCAGCTTAGAGAGGGCTAACACCGGGGAGCTGTTTTTT. The rearrangement links TRBV7-7 to TRBJ2-2; the D gene is possibly TRBD2 (5 bases). CDR1 and CDR2 (germline): SSHAT, FNYEAQ (reference sequence). This CDR3 region has 15 residues. V was shortened by 1 base and J by 2 bases, with 8 bases between the two germline ends.